The 23 T cell receptor beta chains presented below share a single source sample, sequenced in a study of regulatory T cells in long-lasting Graves disease. Through Arm-PCR of CDR3 regions and iRepertoire HTBI primers, TCR beta libraries were built. In TCRdb, the multiplex PCR reads were re-called with MiXCR into one record per CDR3 protein. The data hold 420,000 or so distinct CDR3 sequences, with less than 20% observed a single time. This sample's time point: newly diagnosed GD, antithyroid drugs for less than 3 months. Isolated PBMC RNA provided the starting material for the TCR library. The sample was also reused in another study, on T cells in Graves' hyperthyroidism and ophthalmopathy.

Sequenced material: peripheral blood mononuclear cells (PBMCs), taken at new diagnosis, from a patient treated with antithyroid drugs. Receptor source: a woman aged 18-30 years with Graves disease.

As concerns this clonotype: One end of the junction fails to match germline, which may point to a read error. The chain combines TRBV28 with TRBJ2-5; the D gene could be TRBD1 or TRBD2 (7 bases each). This CDR3 spans 14 amino acids. Germline V gene lookup returns CDR1 MDHEN and CDR2 SYDVKM. The CDR3 sequence is CASTRGGSLETQCF. The CDR3 DNA reads TGTGCCAGCACCAGGGGGGGGAGTCTAGAGACCCAGTGCTTC.

The chain combines TRBV12-3 or TRBV12-4 with TRBJ1-5; D may be TRBD1 (6 bases). Between the trimmed V and J ends, which lost 3 bases and 3 bases, there was a span of 21 bases. The CDR3 spans 18 residues. The CDR3 DNA follows: TGTGCCAGCAGTTTTTTTTTGGGGGGGGCGAAGGACAATCAGCCCCAGCATTTT. Translated, it gives CASSFFLGGAKDNQPQHF.

This clonotype has a handful of counts. The chain is built from TRBV29-1 and TRBJ2-7; the D gene is possibly TRBD2 (6 bases). Trimming removed 5 bases at V and 2 bases at J, with 16 bases between. This CDR3 is 14 amino acids long. The germline V gene has CDR1 SQVTM and CDR2 ANQGSEA. The CDR3, as DNA: TGCAGCGTTTTTTGGGACTCCTCCACCTACGAGCAGTACTTC. Translating gives CSVFWDSSTYEQYF.

At least ten counts were recorded for this clonotype. This chain joins TRBV5-6 and TRBJ1-5, with 7 bases aligning to TRBD1. The CDR3 extends over 14 amino acids. Germline V gene lookup returns CDR1 SGHDT and CDR2 YYEEEE. J was trimmed by 7 bases and V by 1 base; bases with no gene match: 5. DNA of the CDR3: TGTGCCAGCAGCTTGACAGGGGAAACCCAGCCCCAGCATTTT. Translation gives CASSLTGETQPQHF.

The rearrangement links TRBV27 to TRBJ1-3; TRBD1 agrees at 7 bases. In germline, CDR1 is MNHEY, CDR2 SMNVEV (reference sequence). The CDR3 consists of 14 residues. Unmatched junction bases numbered 3, after V lost 4 bases and J lost 3 bases. The CDR3: CASSSGGHGNTIYF. CDR3 sequence (DNA): TGTGCCAGCAGTTCAGGGGGGCATGGAAACACCATATATTTT.

This chain's CDR3 is CASSLVGGSATGELFF. The CDR3 DNA follows: TGCGCCAGCAGCTTGGTTGGCGGGAGTGCGACCGGGGAGCTGTTTTTT. This chain uses TRBV5-1 with TRBJ2-2; 7 nucleotides line up with TRBD2. The V and J ends lost 0 bases and 5 bases, in that order; junction bases with no gene match: 7. This CDR3 has 16 amino acids. Looked up from germline, CDR1 is SGHRS and CDR2 is YFSETQ.

Comment on this clonotype: With only one base between it and a far larger clone, this is likely a read error. The CDR3 end shows no conserved phenylalanine or tryptophan, and so a read error is likely. The chain carries TRBV12-3 or TRBV12-4 and TRBJ2-5; D remains unclear. The DNA matches TRBJ2-4 better at its end, which makes the J call doubtful. The CDR3 has 14 residues. CDR3 DNA sequence: TGTGCCAGCAGTTTCGTGGGTGGCAAAAACATTCAGTACCTC. Protein product: CASSFVGGKNIQYL.

This clonotype was observed at least ten times. V and J are TRBV28 and TRBJ1-2; D perhaps matches TRBD1 (6 bases). The CDR3 spans 15 residues. V was cut by 3 bases and J by 2 bases, with 13 bases left in between. Germline-derived CDR1 and CDR2 are MDHEN and SYDVKM. The chain's CDR3 is CASSFAGARNYGYTF. As DNA, the CDR3 is TGTGCCAGCAGTTTTGCGGGGGCTAGAAACTATGGCTACACCTTC.

This clonotype showed up many times. The V call is TRBV28, the J call TRBJ2-5; TRBD2 agrees at 7 bases. This CDR3 has 16 amino acids. With V trimmed by 1 base and J by 7 bases, 12 bases remained unmatched. Germline CDR1 is MDHEN and CDR2 is SYDVKM. The DNA of the CDR3 is TGTGCCAGCAGTTTATTTGGCAGAAATCAGCGGGGGACCCAGTACTTC. Its protein product is CASSLFGRNQRGTQYF. Full variable domain (outside the CDR3, taken from reference TRBV28 and TRBJ2-5): DVKVTQSSRYLVKRTGEKVFLECVQDMDHENMFWYRQDPGLGLRLIYFSYDVKMKEKGDIPEGYSVSREKKERFSLILESASTNQTSMYLCASSLFGRNQRGTQYFGPGTRLLVL.

This clonotype has more than one count but fewer than ten. The chain combines TRBV7-2 with TRBJ2-1; D not certain. This CDR3 spans 14 amino acids. The ends were cut back, 1 base at V and 3 bases at J, with 7 bases in the middle. Germline-derived CDR1 and CDR2 are SGHTA and FQGNSA. The CDR3: CASSLDSLYNEQFF. The CDR3 DNA follows: TGTGCCAGCAGCTTAGATAGTCTCTACAATGAGCAGTTCTTC.

The chain joins TRBV6-2 or TRBV6-3 to TRBJ2-7; tentatively, D is TRBD2 (5 bases). This CDR3 has 13 amino acids. Germline lookup yields CDR1 MNHEY and CDR2 SVGEGT. V was trimmed by 8 bases and J by 3 bases, leaving 14 bases between them. The CDR3 nucleotides are TGTGCCAGCGGCTTGTTTGGGAGCTACGAGCAGTACTTC. Amino acids: CASGLFGSYEQYF.

This clonotype was found a few times. This may come from a read error, since a much larger clone is one base off. The chain combines TRBV27 with TRBJ2-7; the D is unclear. This CDR3 comprises 13 residues. Germline V gene lookup returns CDR1 MNHEY and CDR2 SMNVEV (reference sequence). CDR3 DNA sequence: TGTACCAGCAAAGTTGGGCCCTCCTACGAGCAGTACTTC. This sequence encodes CTSKVGPSYEQYF.

The chain joins TRBV7-8 to TRBJ2-1, with D perhaps matching TRBD1 (6 bases). Germline CDR1 SGHVS, CDR2 FQNEAQ. With 1 base removed from V and 5 bases from J, the gap between germline ends came to 12 bases. This CDR3 has 15 residues. Here the CDR3 DNA reads TGTGCCAGCAGCTTAGGATTGTACAGGGACAATGAGCAGTTCTTC. This encodes CASSLGLYRDNEQFF.

This clonotype was counted a few times. Here the CDR3 DNA reads TGTGCCACCAGTGATTCCCCAGGGGGGACGAGTACGCAGTATTTT. This encodes CATSDSPGGTSTQYF. V is TRBV24-1 and J is TRBJ2-3; possible D gene TRBD1, 7 bases. The ends were cut back, 2 bases at V and 8 bases at J, with 16 bases in the middle. The CDR3 runs 15 residues. Germline V CDR1 and CDR2: KGHDR, SFDVKD.

In its sample, this clonotype was seen a few times. V is TRBV29-1 and J is TRBJ2-7; D is undetermined. This CDR3 is built from 13 residues. Per the germline V gene, CDR1 is SQVTM and CDR2 is ANQGSEA. Trimming cost V 4 bases and J 5 bases, with 15 bases left between them. CDR3 protein: CSVALSLWDEQYF. CDR3 in DNA: TGCAGCGTTGCCCTTTCACTTTGGGACGAGCAGTACTTC.

This clonotype was counted many times. The chain is built from TRBV2 and TRBJ2-1; 11 positions agree with TRBD2. This CDR3 contains 14 residues. Germline CDR1 SNHLY, CDR2 FYNNEI. V dropped 8 bases and J dropped 8; count of bases not matched to a gene: 8. CDR3 bases: TGTGCCAGCGGCCGTAGCGGGAGGGCCGATGAGCAGTTCTTC. Its translation is CASGRSGRADEQFF.

This clonotype was seen only a few times. The gene calls are TRBV6-1 and TRBJ2-2; D gene uncertain. The CDR3 totals 16 residues. CDR1 and CDR2 (germline): MNHNS, SASEGT. Trimming pared 3 bases from V and 0 bases from J, leaving 11 bases between. This chain's CDR3 is CASSDLGGANTGELFF. The CDR3 DNA follows: TGTGCCAGCAGTGACCTAGGTGGAGCGAACACCGGGGAGCTGTTTTTT.

Comment on this clonotype: With a much larger clone just one base away, this may be a read error. The chain carries TRBV28 and TRBJ2-4; D possibly matches TRBD1 or TRBD2 (5 bases each). Trimming stripped 8 bases from V and 3 bases from J, with 17 bases between. The CDR3 contains 15 residues. Germline loops: CDR1 MDHEN, CDR2 SYDVKM. The CDR3: CASGPWGRVKNIQYF. The CDR3 DNA is TGTGCCAGCGGTCCTTGGGGGAGAGTCAAAAACATTCAGTACTTC. Using reference TRBV28 and TRBJ2-4 for the parts outside the CDR3, the full variable domain is DVKVTQSSRYLVKRTGEKVFLECVQDMDHENMFWYRQDPGLGLRLIYFSYDVKMKEKGDIPEGYSVSREKKERFSLILESASTNQTSMYLCASGPWGRVKNIQYFGAGTRLSVL.

Many counts were recorded for this clonotype. This chain's CDR3 is CASSLMGRGKYNEQFF. For the CDR3, the DNA is TGTGCCAGCAGCTTAATGGGCAGGGGGAAGTACAATGAGCAGTTCTTC. V and J are TRBV11-2 and TRBJ2-1; 7 nucleotides agree with TRBD1. Losses at the gene ends were 2 bases for V and 4 bases for J; bases not matched to a gene: 8. The CDR3 is 16 residues long. The germline CDR1 and CDR2 sequences are SGHAT and FQNNGV. The full variable domain, with the rest looked up from reference TRBV11-2 and TRBJ2-1, is EAGVAQSPRYKIIEKRQSVAFWCNPISGHATLYWYQQILGQGPKLLIQFQNNGVVDDSQLPKDRFSAERLKGVDSTLKIQPAKLEDSAVYLCASSLMGRGKYNEQFFGPGTRLTVL.

The chain couples TRBV27 to TRBJ2-7, with TRBD2 matching over 7 bases. This CDR3 has 15 amino acids. The V gene end was trimmed by 1 base and the J gene end by 4 bases; junction bases not matched to a gene: 7. In germline, CDR1 is MNHEY, CDR2 SMNVEV (reference sequence). The CDR3 nucleotides read TGTGCCAGCAGTTTATATCTGGGAGGGCCATACGAGCAGTACTTC. This gives the protein CASSLYLGGPYEQYF.

This clonotype showed up many times. V and J are TRBV3-1 and TRBJ2-7; D unclear. The CDR3 is 12 amino acids. The V end was cut by 2 bases, the J end by 3 bases, with 5 bases between. CDR1 is LGHDT and CDR2 is YNNKEL in the germline V gene (reference sequence). The CDR3 loop is CASSQTVYEQYF. CDR3 nucleotide sequence: TGTGCCAGCAGCCAAACGGTCTACGAGCAGTACTTC.

This clonotype was found many times. V usage is TRBV10-3 and J usage is TRBJ2-7; TRBD2 matches 14 bases. Germline CDR1 ENHRY, CDR2 SYGVKD. The CDR3 totals 19 residues. Trimming removed 4 bases from V and 3 bases from J; junction bases left unmatched: 14. CDR3 nucleotide sequence: TGTGCCATCAGTGCCTCCGGACTAGCGGGAGGAGGAGCAGGCTACGAGCAGTACTTC. Protein sequence: CAISASGLAGGGAGYEQYF.

This CDR3 is CASSVEAGARTGELFF. The CDR3 bases are TGTGCCAGCAGCGTAGAGGCGGGAGCCCGCACCGGGGAGCTGTTTTTT. The rearrangement joins TRBV9 to TRBJ2-2; TRBD2 matches 7 bases. The V gene's germline CDR1 is SGDLS and CDR2 YYNGEE. This CDR3 is built from 16 residues. The V and J ends lost 0 bases and 4 bases, in that order; junction bases with no gene match: 6.